These 7 T cell receptor beta chains were all obtained from the same sample, sequenced in a study of blood T cell repertoires in COVID-19. Sequenced by immunoSEQ multiplex PCR; TCRdb stores in-frame clones only, minus some. This table has about 180,000 clones, about 85% appearing once. The specimen sequenced was peripheral blood. Every receptor here comes from a woman of 80 years or more with acute or convalescent COVID-19.

This clone was found once. This chain uses TRBV5-5 with TRBJ1-3; no clear D. Germline-derived CDR1 and CDR2 are SGHKS and YYEKEE (reference sequence). Trimming took 6 bases from V and 2 from J, leaving 12 bases between them. The CDR3 loop spans 14 amino acids. This CDR3 reads CASNEAAPGNTIYF. The CDR3 DNA reads TGTGCCAGCAACGAGGCCGCTCCTGGAAACACCATATATTTT. The variable domain in full, with the rest retrieved from reference TRBV5-5 and TRBJ1-3, is DAGVTQSPTHLIKTRGQQVTLRCSPISGHKSVSWYQQVLGQGPQFIFQYYEKEERGRGNFPDRFSARQFPNYSSELNVNALLLGDSALYLCASNEAAPGNTIYFGEGSWLTVV.

In this sample, this clone turned up a few times. Other DNA sequences from this sample encode an identical CDR3 as well. The V gene is TRBV5-1, the J gene TRBJ2-2, with 8 positions matching TRBD1. Trimming at V came to 0 bases and at J to 6 bases, leaving 1 base not matched to a gene. Per germline, CDR1 SGHRS and CDR2 YFSETQ. The CDR3 loop spans 14 amino acids. The CDR3 region has the DNA TGCGCCAGCAGCTTGGTACAGGGGGCCGGGGAGCTGTTTTTT. It translates to CASSLVQGAGELFF.

The J gene is TRBJ2-1, the V gene TRBV27; 13 bases line up with TRBD2. The CDR3 totals 18 residues. CDR1 and CDR2 from the germline V gene are MNHEY and SMNVEV (reference sequence). V shed 3 bases and J 6 bases; nucleotides not matched to a gene: 11. Here the CDR3 DNA reads TGTGCCAGCAGTTTCCGAACTAGCGGGGGGGCCTCGGGCAATGAGCAGTTCTTC. Translated: CASSFRTSGGASGNEQFF.

The V gene is TRBV4-3, the J gene TRBJ1-1; tentatively, D is TRBD1 (5 bases). The V gene's germline CDR1 is LGHNA and CDR2 YSLEER. Trimming shortened V by 0 bases and J by 7 bases, and 9 bases separated the two germline ends. There are 13 residues in the CDR3. As DNA, the CDR3 is TGCGCCAGCAGCCAAGATCCAGGGCTTGAAGCTTTCTTT. Protein: CASSQDPGLEAFF.

This clone has a single count. The chain uses TRBV18 and TRBJ2-5, with D possibly matching TRBD1 (7 bases). Germline CDR1 and CDR2: KGHSH and LQKENI. V was pared by 3 bases and J by 6 bases, with 14 bases between. The CDR3 runs 14 residues. CDR3: CASSPGGQKQTQYF. Written as DNA, the CDR3 is TGTGCCAGCTCACCCGGGGGACAGAAGCAGACCCAGTACTTC.

The gene calls are TRBV30 and TRBJ1-1, with TRBD1 as a possible D gene (5 bases). Germline loops: CDR1 GTSNPN, CDR2 SVGIG (reference sequence). The CDR3 has 13 amino acids. Trimming shortened V by 2 bases and J by 3 bases, and 10 bases separated the two germline ends. For the CDR3, the DNA is TGTGCCTGGAGTTGGTGGGGGGACACTGAAGCTTTCTTT. It yields the protein CAWSWWGDTEAFF.

This chain connects TRBV7-2 to TRBJ2-2; 14 nucleotides agree with TRBD2. Losses at the gene ends were 7 bases for V and 7 bases for J; bases not matched to a gene: 8. CDR3 length: 16 amino acids. Germline V gives CDR1 SGHTA, CDR2 FQGNSA. This CDR3 is CASITTSGGVVGELFF. The CDR3 DNA follows: TGTGCCAGCATTACGACTAGCGGGGGGGTAGTCGGGGAGCTGTTTTTT.